The 18 T cell receptor beta chains below come from one sample, sequenced in a study of cytomegalovirus exposure and HLA in healthy donors. Researchers ran the PCR with 60 Vbeta and 13 Jbeta primers. Libraries were prepared by immunoSEQ multiplex PCR; TCRdb keeps only in-frame clonotypes and omits some of them. Of just under 45,000 clones listed, roughly half are singletons. Sequenced input: PBMCs. The receptors stem from a man aged 60 to 69 in good health and CMV-seronegative.

This chain joins TRBV5-6 and TRBJ1-2; D ambiguous. The CDR3 loop spans 13 amino acids. Trimming stripped 6 bases from V and 4 bases from J, with 13 bases between. Germline V gene sequence: CDR1 SGHDT, CDR2 YYEEEE. The DNA of the CDR3 is TGTGCCAGCACCAAGCGGAGGATCTATGGCTACACCTTC. Amino acid sequence: CASTKRRIYGYTF.

The rearrangement joins TRBV9 to TRBJ2-2, with 11 bases aligning to TRBD1. This CDR3 spans 16 amino acids. The germline CDR1 and CDR2 sequences are SGDLS and YYNGEE. With V trimmed by 5 bases and J by 3 bases, 6 bases remained unmatched. The CDR3 region has the DNA TGTGCCAGCAGGGGGACAGGGGGTTTTGACACCGGGGAGCTGTTTTTT. Protein product: CASRGTGGFDTGELFF.

In its sample, this clone was seen a few times. The rearrangement links TRBV19 to TRBJ2-3; D remains unclear. The germline V gene encodes CDR1 LNHDA and CDR2 SQIVND (reference sequence). The CDR3 sequence is 14 residues long. Trimming left V 0 bases short and J 3 bases short, with 7 bases between. CDR3 region: CASSIEGSTDTQYF. The CDR3 nucleotides are TGTGCCAGTAGTATAGAGGGCTCAACAGATACGCAGTATTTT.

This clone was detected a few times. The V call is TRBV7-9, the J call TRBJ1-1; tentatively, D is TRBD1 (6 bases). The germline CDR1 and CDR2 sequences are SEHNR and FQNEAQ (reference sequence). V lost 3 bases and J lost 4, with 15 bases in between. This CDR3 contains 15 residues. CDR3 sequence: CASSFPGGAFTEAFF. Here the CDR3 DNA reads TGTGCCAGCAGCTTTCCGGGGGGCGCCTTCACTGAAGCTTTCTTT.

This clone appeared a single time. The V call is TRBV10-3, the J call TRBJ2-7; D call uncertain. Germline V CDR1 and CDR2: ENHRY, SYGVKD. This CDR3 spans 12 amino acids. With 0 bases removed from V and 6 bases from J, the gap between germline ends came to 6 bases. CDR3 residues: CAISESGPEQYF. In DNA form, the CDR3 reads TGTGCCATCAGTGAGTCGGGCCCCGAGCAGTACTTC.

Only one count was recorded for this clone. V and J are TRBV5-1 and TRBJ1-2, with 7 bases that match TRBD1. The V gene end was trimmed by 4 bases and the J gene end by 4 bases; junction bases not matched to a gene: 4. The CDR3 is 13 amino acids. CDR1 is SGHRS, CDR2 YFSETQ, per germline. DNA for the CDR3: TGCGCCAGCAGCCAACAGGGGACCTATGGCTACACCTTC. Protein sequence: CASSQQGTYGYTF.

The chain combines TRBV28 with TRBJ1-4, with D possibly matching TRBD1 (6 bases). The V gene lost 6 bases and the J gene lost 8 bases, with 10 bases spanning the gap. CDR3 length: 12 residues. Germline V gene sequence: CDR1 MDHEN, CDR2 SYDVKM. For the CDR3, the DNA is TGTGCCAGCAGACAGGGTGGGGAAAAACTGTTTTTT. It translates to CASRQGGEKLFF.

The gene calls are TRBV9 and TRBJ1-1, with a tentative D call TRBD1 (5 bases). Germline V gene lookup returns CDR1 SGDLS and CDR2 YYNGEE. The CDR3 is made up of 15 amino acids. Trimming cost V 0 bases and J 5 bases, with 14 bases left between them. The CDR3 nucleotides are TGTGCCAGCAGCGTAGCTGGGCAGGGAGGGACTGAAGCTTTCTTT. Translation: CASSVAGQGGTEAFF. Together with reference TRBV9 and TRBJ1-1, the CDR3 gives the full variable domain: DSGVTQTPKHLITATGQRVTLRCSPRSGDLSVYWYQQSLDQGLQFLIQYYNGEERAKGNILERFSAQQFPDLHSELNLSSLELGDSALYFCASSVAGQGGTEAFFGQGTRLTVV.

V and J are TRBV11-3 and TRBJ2-2; 8 nucleotides match TRBD1. Trimming at V came to 1 base and at J to 16 bases, leaving 8 bases not matched to a gene. CDR3 length equals 13 residues. Germline V lookup: CDR1 SGHNT, CDR2 YENEEA. CDR3 protein: CASSLARTGPAFF. CDR3 nucleotide sequence: TGTGCCAGCAGCTTAGCCAGGACAGGGCCGGCGTTTTTT.

This clone was picked up a small number of times. This chain uses TRBV29-1 with TRBJ2-1; 13 nucleotides agree with TRBD2. Germline V CDR1 and CDR2: SQVTM, ANQGSEA. The CDR3 contains 15 residues. The J segment lost 7 bases and the V segment lost 5 bases, leaving 8 bases of the junction unmatched. CDR3 sequence: CSVRLAGGSRNEQFF. CDR3 coding DNA: TGCAGCGTTCGACTAGCGGGAGGCTCCCGTAATGAGCAGTTCTTC.

This sequence joins TRBV19 and TRBJ2-7, with 7 positions matching TRBD2. Germline V gene lookup returns CDR1 LNHDA and CDR2 SQIVND (reference sequence). CDR3 size: 13 residues. V lost 4 bases to trimming and J lost 5 bases; unmatched junction nucleotides: 5. The chain's CDR3 is CASSRASGDEQYF. The DNA of the CDR3 is TGTGCCAGTAGTAGGGCTAGCGGTGACGAGCAGTACTTC.

The rearrangement joins TRBV30 to TRBJ2-2; weak D call: TRBD2 (5 bases). V lost 5 bases and J lost 1, with 11 bases in between. The germline gives CDR1 GTSNPN, CDR2 SVGIG (reference sequence). The CDR3 is 14 amino acids. Written as DNA, the CDR3 is TGTGCCTGGGGGAGCAGCTGGAACACCGGGGAGCTGTTTTTT. Its protein is CAWGSSWNTGELFF. Full variable domain (rest looked up from reference TRBV30 and TRBJ2-2): SQTIHQWPATLVQPVGSPLSLECTVEGTSNPNLYWYRQAAGRGLQLLFYSVGIGQISSEVPQNLSASRPQDRQFILSSKKLLLSDSGFYLCAWGSSWNTGELFFGEGSRLTVL.

J is TRBJ1-1 and V is TRBV30, with a weak D call TRBD1 (5 bases). This CDR3 is 13 amino acids long. Trimming took off 6 bases at V and 2 bases at J, with 13 bases between the two ends. Germline V gives CDR1 GTSNPN, CDR2 SVGIG (reference sequence). CDR3 sequence: CACLPTANTEAFF. Written as DNA, the CDR3 is TGTGCCTGCCTACCGACAGCCAACACTGAAGCTTTCTTT.

This clone came up a few times. The chain recombines TRBV2 with TRBJ1-5; tentatively, D is TRBD1 (5 bases). Germline CDR1 reads SNHLY; CDR2 reads FYNNEI. The CDR3 sequence is 15 residues long. V lost 8 bases and J lost 2, with 16 bases in between. The CDR3 nucleotides are TGTGCCAGCCAAGGGGAATCTGGGGGCAATCAGCCCCAGCATTTT. It translates to CASQGESGGNQPQHF.

The chain employs TRBV4-1 and TRBJ2-1, with 12 bases that match TRBD2. Germline V gives CDR1 MGHRA, CDR2 YSYEKL. This CDR3 is 16 amino acids long. Germline trimming cut 2 bases from V and 8 bases from J; bases unmatched to any gene: 7. In DNA form, the CDR3 reads TGCGCCAGCAGCCAACAGACTAGCGGGAGTTTGCATGAGCAGTTCTTC. Amino acids: CASSQQTSGSLHEQFF.

The rearrangement links TRBV6-1 to TRBJ1-4, with D perhaps TRBD1 (6 bases). This CDR3 spans 15 amino acids. V lost 4 bases and J 3 bases, leaving 12 bases between the germline ends. Germline CDR1 is MNHNS and CDR2 is SASEGT. The CDR3 sequence: CASSGRQAANEKLFF. The CDR3 DNA follows: TGTGCCAGCAGTGGTAGACAGGCCGCTAATGAAAAACTGTTTTTT.

This clone was counted between two and nine times. V usage is TRBV30 and J usage is TRBJ2-3, with 7 bases matching TRBD1. The CDR3 is 13 residues long. CDR1 and CDR2 from the germline V gene are GTSNPN and SVGIG (reference sequence). Trimming removed 7 bases from V and 2 bases from J; junction bases left unmatched: 6. DNA for the CDR3: TGTGCCTTCAGGGACAGCTACACAGATACGCAGTATTTT. Its protein product is CAFRDSYTDTQYF. The full variable domain, completed using reference TRBV30 and TRBJ2-3, is SQTIHQWPATLVQPVGSPLSLECTVEGTSNPNLYWYRQAAGRGLQLLFYSVGIGQISSEVPQNLSASRPQDRQFILSSKKLLLSDSGFYLCAFRDSYTDTQYFGPGTRLTVL.

In this sample, this clone turned up a few times. The gene calls are TRBV28 and TRBJ2-4; 9 bases agree with TRBD2. Germline V gene data show CDR1 as MDHEN and CDR2 as SYDVKM. J was trimmed by 0 bases and V by 6 bases; bases with no gene match: 9. This CDR3 is 17 amino acids long. The CDR3 reads CASSLAPSGIAKNIQYF. CDR3 nucleotides: TGTGCCAGCAGCCTAGCCCCTAGCGGGATAGCCAAAAACATTCAGTACTTC. Full variable domain (missing parts from reference TRBV28 and TRBJ2-4): DVKVTQSSRYLVKRTGEKVFLECVQDMDHENMFWYRQDPGLGLRLIYFSYDVKMKEKGDIPEGYSVSREKKERFSLILESASTNQTSMYLCASSLAPSGIAKNIQYFGAGTRLSVL.